This is a list of T cell receptor beta chains from one sample in a study of CD4 T cells in relation to SARS-CoV-2 and coronaviruses. The data were produced by immunoSEQ multiplex PCR, yet TCRdb's version contains in-frame clones alone and is incomplete. The sample lists tens of thousands of clones; 60% to 85% were seen once. Their target antigens are unknown. The source material was CD4+ T cells from PBMCs, cultured in vitro. Receptors were obtained from a human donor in good health. Each CDR3 is given with its conserved first and last residue. Clone size is shown for a subset of rows, as once, few, many or a class of expanded clone.

CDR3 protein	V gene	J gene	clone size
CASSREGLMNTEAFF	TRBV7-2	TRBJ1-1	-
CARSNRTQENYGYTF	TRBV5-3	TRBJ1-2	-
CASSETGVGQPQHF	TRBV6-1	TRBJ1-5	few
CASTPTGSGRGFDEQFF	TRBV5-1	TRBJ2-1	-
CASSPSQMNTEAFF	TRBV18	TRBJ1-1	-
CASRTRTGTGIVQYF	TRBV5-1	TRBJ2-7	-
CASSQETRGVFQNTQYF	TRBV4-3	TRBJ2-3	-
CASSEPPREGTYEQYF	TRBV6-1	TRBJ2-7	-
CASSFQASGNGEQFF	TRBV7-9	TRBJ2-1	once
CASSLQVLAGSTDTQYF	TRBV5-4	TRBJ2-3	once
CASSSDRRTYEQYF	TRBV11-2	TRBJ2-7	-
CASSLWGSETQYF	TRBV28	TRBJ2-5	-
CASSWGPGGYTF	TRBV5-6	TRBJ1-2	few
CASSLAPGVYGYTF	TRBV5-5	TRBJ1-2	once
CASSYPLGGDTQYF	TRBV6-2/TRBV6-3	TRBJ2-3	few
CASSLGGQGNTGELFF	TRBV7-3	TRBJ2-2	-
CASSLSQGVRNEQFF	TRBV7-2	TRBJ2-1	-
CASSLGGVGTGELFF	TRBV18	TRBJ2-2	-
CASTYGTSGNTIYF	TRBV5-5	TRBJ1-3	-
CASSIEDLGQPQHF	TRBV19	TRBJ1-5	-
CAISEASGSYEQYF	TRBV10-3	TRBJ2-7	-
CASSQRRGEETQYF	TRBV5-5	TRBJ2-5	-
CASSFGGRSTNEKLFF	TRBV6-2/TRBV6-3	TRBJ1-4	-
CASSLAQREQYF	TRBV7-2	TRBJ2-7	-
CASSLLAGDETQYF	TRBV5-1	TRBJ2-5	-
CSVSPSGPSNEQFF	TRBV29-1	TRBJ2-1	few
CASSPLPAGLRSNQPQHF	TRBV28	TRBJ1-5	few
CASSFPLAGGGNEQFF	TRBV7-2	TRBJ2-1	-
CASSYRAAASYEQYF	TRBV6-5	TRBJ2-7	-
CASSHDWISGANVLTF	TRBV6-2/TRBV6-3	TRBJ2-6	-
CASSLAGGDGGYTF	TRBV5-6	TRBJ1-2	-
CASSWGQGGLTEAFF	TRBV5-5	TRBJ1-1	-
CASSQFWIGNEQFF	TRBV3-1/TRBV3-2	TRBJ2-1	-
CASSQGPGDGYEQYF	TRBV4-2	TRBJ2-7	-
CASSQADVAQEEQYF	TRBV3-1/TRBV3-2	TRBJ2-7	-
CASSDGQGSTEAFF	TRBV6-1	TRBJ1-1	-
CASSRTSDPYSPLHF	TRBV11-2	TRBJ1-6	-
CASSQEAGGADTQYF	TRBV4-2	TRBJ2-3	-
CASSQASTDTQYF	TRBV3-1/TRBV3-2	TRBJ2-3	-
CASSALQGMNTEAFF	TRBV5-6	TRBJ1-1	-
CSASSGANVLTF	TRBV29-1	TRBJ2-6	once